In its sample, the clone carrying this TCR beta chain was seen once. Its antigen is still unknown. Every sample yielded at least 6.5 million isolated PBMCs. No fewer than 6 micrograms of total RNA were isolated from every sample. PCR was performed a second time for about 7 to 11 cycles using a sample-barcoded 5' primer and a J-beta primer mix. Using its own MiXCR run on the 5' RACE reads, TCRdb lists one record per CDR3 protein. The top ten clones hold about 30% of a sample with about 670,000 distinct CDR3 sequences, 40% to 45% of them seen once. Trimming at V came to 5 bases and at J to 2 bases, leaving 9 bases not matched to a gene. Per the germline V gene, CDR1 is MNHEY and CDR2 is SVGAGI. The CDR3 contains 16 residues. The sample is drawn from a study of blood T cells in healthy people across ages. General study results and limits: Older individuals had lower TCR beta diversity per million T cells (the decline was roughly linear).

This TCR came from an elderly man in good health. The rearrangement joins TRBV6-5 to TRBJ2-3; the match to TRBD2 covers 8 bases. The material sequenced was blood. The CDR3 is CASSNQAGALTDTQYF. The CDR3 coding sequence is TGTGCCAGCAGTAATCAAGCGGGAGCCCTCACAGATACGCAGTATTTT.